This T cell receptor beta chain emerged from a study of long-term antiretroviral therapy in people with HIV. Study-wide background: The oldest specimens predate the 2015 immediate-ART recommendation by about a decade.

The libraries were made with immunoSEQ v3.0 at survey level. TCRdb's table, derived via immunoSEQ multiplex PCR, lists solely in-frame clones and lacks some. The table has almost 20,000 clones, roughly 80% seen once; the top ten hold approximately 12%. Every participant with HIV received treatment in the United States. Comment on this clone: Its specificity is not known.

Study-wide points: Information on adherence to ART, viral resistance or therapy changes was unavailable. ART preceded a rise in diversity that nonetheless stayed lower than in transplant donor controls.

From germline, CDR1 is SEHNR and CDR2 FQNEAQ (reference sequence). V lost 1 base and J lost 6, with 12 bases in between. The CDR3 length is 15 residues. The specimen was unsorted PBMCs, collected 0.2 years after starting antiretroviral therapy. This TCR was sampled from a woman aged 35 to 49 with HIV. The gene calls are TRBV7-9 and TRBJ2-2; D may be TRBD2 (6 bases). CDR3 nucleotide sequence: TGTGCCAGCAGCTTAGTAGGAGGGGTCCCCGGGGAGCTGTTTTTT. Translation gives CASSLVGGVPGELFF.